The clone carrying this TCR beta chain was seen many times. Its antigen is as yet unknown. The CDR3 has 14 amino acids. CDR1 MDHEN and CDR2 SYDVKM come from the germline V gene. The V gene end was trimmed by 5 bases and the J gene end by 2 bases; junction bases not matched to a gene: 4. The investigators amplified TCR beta CDR3 regions from RNA transcripts. The HTBI primer set was used in a first-round RT-PCR of the TCR CDR3. TCRdb re-called the multiplex PCR reads with MiXCR, one entry per CDR3 protein. The table includes 550,000 to 600,000 distinct CDR3 sequences, 13% to 15% detected once. The data stem from a study of T cells in Graves' hyperthyroidism and ophthalmopathy. On the basis of clinical symptoms, serum thyroxine and TRAb, thyroid ultrasound and orbital computed tomography, diagnoses were made. Each 10 ml fresh peripheral blood draw supplied the PBMCs. Study conclusions and caveats: The model anticipated ophthalmopathy a median around six months pre-onset.

Specimen: blood. This sequence joins TRBV28 and TRBJ2-7, with TRBD2 matching over 9 bases. This TCR was recovered from a woman aged 18-29 years with Graves' ophthalmopathy. DNA for the CDR3: TGTGCCAGCAGTGGGACTAGCTACACCTACGAGCAGTACTTC. Residues: CASSGTSYTYEQYF.